The 6 T cell receptor beta chains given below trace back to one sample, sequenced in a study of T cell responses to AZD1222 COVID-19 vaccine. Sequencing used immunoSEQ multiplex PCR; TCRdb keeps in-frame clones, though not all of them. This table has about 130,000 clones, over 75% appearing once. The specimen was peripheral blood, collected on day 0 of AZD1222 vaccination. The receptors derive from an adult in good health.

J is TRBJ2-7 and V is TRBV4-2; 7 bases align to TRBD1. The CDR3 totals 19 residues. The trim removed 4 bases at V and 3 bases at J, leaving 21 bases unmatched. Per germline, CDR1 LGHNA and CDR2 YNFKEQ. CDR3 DNA sequence: TGTGCCAGCAGCCGGCTCAAGATCCTACCCCGGGACAGACGCTACGAGCAGTACTTC. It encodes CASSRLKILPRDRRYEQYF.

The chain carries TRBV18 and TRBJ2-7; 10 bases line up with TRBD2. The germline gives CDR1 KGHSH, CDR2 LQKENI. J gave up 4 bases and V 3 bases, and 24 bases lay outside the gene matches. This CDR3 comprises 21 residues. This chain's CDR3 is CASSPGQSGTDSGGARYEQYF. The CDR3 nucleotides read TGTGCCAGCTCACCCGGACAATCCGGGACAGACAGCGGGGGGGCCAGGTACGAGCAGTACTTC.

The chain combines TRBV19 with TRBJ2-1; 12 bases match TRBD2. This CDR3 is 18 amino acids long. With V trimmed by 2 bases and J by 5 bases, 10 bases remained unmatched. Germline CDR1 LNHDA, CDR2 SQIVND (reference sequence). The CDR3, as DNA: TGTGCCAGTAGTATATTATCCGGGACTAGCGGGTTCCACAATGAGCAGTTCTTC. Its protein is CASSILSGTSGFHNEQFF.

The chain joins TRBV19 to TRBJ2-1; 8 bases align to TRBD1. Germline CDR1 reads LNHDA; CDR2 reads SQIVND (reference sequence). This CDR3 has 16 residues. V shed 3 bases and J 8 bases; nucleotides not matched to a gene: 12. As DNA, the CDR3 is TGTGCCAGTAGTATCCTACAGACAGGGGCGGGGTATGAGCAGTTCTTC. Protein: CASSILQTGAGYEQFF.

The V and J genes are TRBV5-5 and TRBJ1-5; TRBD1 matches at 9 bases. The CDR3 spans 16 residues. V lost 2 bases to trimming and J lost 6 bases; unmatched junction nucleotides: 9. The germline CDR1 and CDR2 sequences are SGHKS and YYEKEE (reference sequence). Here the CDR3 DNA reads TGTGCCAGCAGCTTACTAACAGGGGGCAGTATTCAGCCCCAGCATTTT. It translates to CASSLLTGGSIQPQHF.

V usage is TRBV28 and J usage is TRBJ1-4; TRBD1 might be the D (5 bases). Germline V gene data show CDR1 as MDHEN and CDR2 as SYDVKM. The CDR3 extends over 16 amino acids. Trimming removed 6 bases at V and 9 bases at J, with 23 bases between. The CDR3 bases are TGTGCCAGCAGCTTTCGGCCGGGACGATGGGGAAAAAAACTGTTTTTT. It encodes CASSFRPGRWGKKLFF.